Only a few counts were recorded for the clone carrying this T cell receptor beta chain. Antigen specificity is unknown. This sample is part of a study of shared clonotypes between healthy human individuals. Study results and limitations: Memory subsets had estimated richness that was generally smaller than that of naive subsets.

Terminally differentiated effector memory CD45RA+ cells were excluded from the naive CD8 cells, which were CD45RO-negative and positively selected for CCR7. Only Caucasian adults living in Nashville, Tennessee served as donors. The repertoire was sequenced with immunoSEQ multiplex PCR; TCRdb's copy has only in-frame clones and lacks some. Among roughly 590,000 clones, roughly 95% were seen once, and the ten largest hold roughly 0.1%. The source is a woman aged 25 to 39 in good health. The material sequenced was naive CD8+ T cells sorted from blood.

This chain's CDR3 is CASSPGGSGYEQYF. CDR3 DNA: TGCGCCAGCAGCCCGGGCGGGAGTGGCTACGAGCAGTACTTC. The V gene is TRBV4-1, the J gene TRBJ2-7, with 7 bases matching TRBD2. Per the germline V gene, CDR1 is MGHRA and CDR2 is YSYEKL. The CDR3 has 14 amino acids. J was trimmed by 3 bases and V by 4 bases; bases with no gene match: 6.